These 13 T cell receptor beta chains were sequenced from one sample in a study of a mutant IDH1 vaccine in newly diagnosed glioma. Repertoires were generated with immunoSEQ multiplex PCR, while TCRdb's copy carries only in-frame clones and drops some. There are under 15,000 clones in the sample; around 78% occur only once, and less than 5% lies in the top ten. Antigens of these TCRs are unknown. Stated time point: week 47, end of study. One vaccine dose held 300 ug of mutant IDH1 20-mer peptide and came with topical imiquimod. Source: PBMCs, taken from a glioma patient whose treatment included an IDH1 peptide vaccine. Every receptor here comes from a woman aged 40 to 55 with glioma.

J is TRBJ1-1 and V is TRBV28; D not certain. Germline lookup yields CDR1 MDHEN and CDR2 SYDVKM. V lost 7 bases and J lost 1, with 10 bases in between. The CDR3 covers 13 residues. CDR3 residues: CASNTLGNTEAFF. The CDR3 region has the DNA TGTGCCAGCAACACCCTAGGGAACACTGAAGCTTTCTTT.

The chain employs TRBV6-1 and TRBJ2-6; 8 bases align to TRBD1. Germline V gene data show CDR1 as MNHNS and CDR2 as SASEGT. V was clipped by 6 bases and J by 4 bases; unmatched bases: 5. This CDR3 has 15 amino acids. The CDR3 here is CASRQGAGGANVLTF. CDR3 sequence (DNA): TGTGCCAGCAGGCAGGGGGCGGGAGGGGCCAACGTCCTGACTTTC.

The J gene is TRBJ2-6, the V gene TRBV7-2; TRBD1 matches 9 bases. Per germline, CDR1 SGHTA and CDR2 FQGNSA. Trimming at V came to 5 bases and at J to 0 bases, leaving 11 bases not matched to a gene. This CDR3 is built from 19 residues. The CDR3 region is CASSTRTRTGVSGANVLTF. The CDR3 DNA reads as TGTGCCAGCAGCACCCGGACCCGGACAGGGGTCTCTGGGGCCAACGTCCTGACTTTC.

CDR3: CSVGPTGDTQYF. The CDR3 coding sequence is TGCAGCGTGGGCCCCACAGGGGATACGCAGTATTTT. This chain connects TRBV29-1 to TRBJ2-3; possibly TRBD1 for D (6 bases). The CDR3 covers 12 residues. From germline, CDR1 is SQVTM and CDR2 ANQGSEA. V lost 6 bases, J lost 6 bases, and 13 bases lay in between.

This clone occurred once. J is TRBJ1-2 and V is TRBV5-4; unclear D gene. Germline V lookup: CDR1 SGHNT, CDR2 YYREEE (reference sequence). Trimming removed 0 bases at V and 4 bases at J, with 16 bases between. This CDR3 spans 16 amino acids. CDR3 in amino acids: CASSLVGTANIYGYTF. The CDR3 region has the DNA TGTGCCAGCAGCTTGGTAGGCACAGCCAACATCTATGGCTACACCTTC.

The rearrangement joins TRBV6-1 to TRBJ1-4, with D possibly being TRBD1 (5 bases). Germline loops: CDR1 MNHNS, CDR2 SASEGT. V was shortened by 2 bases and J by 7 bases, with 8 bases between the two germline ends. The length of the CDR3 is 13 residues. Here the CDR3 reads CASSEIGTEKLFF. CDR3 coding DNA: TGTGCCAGCAGTGAAATTGGGACTGAAAAACTGTTTTTT.

The gene calls are TRBV4-1 and TRBJ2-1, with 10 positions matching TRBD2. CDR3 length: 16 residues. Trimming took 4 bases from V and 8 from J; bases not matched to a gene: 11. CDR1 and CDR2 from the germline V gene are MGHRA and YSYEKL. In nucleotides, the CDR3 is TGCGCCAGCAGCCTGATAGCGGGGGGACTCGAGGATGAGCAGTTCTTC. Its translation is CASSLIAGGLEDEQFF.

V and J are TRBV9 and TRBJ1-6, with a possible D match to TRBD1 (5 bases). CDR1 is SGDLS and CDR2 is YYNGEE in the germline V gene. V was clipped by 5 bases and J by 8 bases, with 8 bases between them. This CDR3 spans 12 amino acids. The DNA of the CDR3 is TGTGCCAGCAGAGGGGTAGATTCACCCCTCCACTTT. Translated: CASRGVDSPLHF.

This chain joins TRBV7-2 and TRBJ1-3; no clear D gene. Germline V gene data show CDR1 as SGHTA and CDR2 as FQGNSA. CDR3 length: 15 residues. Trimming removed 2 bases at V and 3 bases at J, with 11 bases between. This CDR3 reads CASSLQPLDGNTIYF. The CDR3 coding sequence is TGTGCCAGCAGCTTACAGCCCCTGGATGGAAACACCATATATTTT. The entire variable domain, with the rest obtained from reference TRBV7-2 and TRBJ1-3, is as follows: GAGVSQSPSNKVTEKGKDVELRCDPISGHTALYWYRQSLGQGLEFLIYFQGNSAPDKSGLPSDRFSAERTGGSVSTLTIQRTQQEDSAVYLCASSLQPLDGNTIYFGEGSWLTVV.

The count of this clone is one. V usage is TRBV28 and J usage is TRBJ1-1; D ambiguous. The CDR3 loop spans 12 amino acids. V lost 5 bases to trimming and J lost 8 bases, with 12 bases between them. Germline lookup yields CDR1 MDHEN and CDR2 SYDVKM. The CDR3 protein is CASSQDGNEAFF. The CDR3 region has the DNA TGTGCCAGCAGTCAAGACGGAAACGAAGCTTTCTTT.

The V gene is TRBV7-2, the J gene TRBJ2-2; the D is unclear. Germline V gives CDR1 SGHTA, CDR2 FQGNSA. The CDR3 runs 15 residues. V gave up 2 bases and J gave up 4 bases, with 11 bases separating them. The CDR3 bases are TGTGCCAGCAGCTTAATGGCCAGGATCACCGGGGAGCTGTTTTTT. Protein sequence: CASSLMARITGELFF.

The V gene is TRBV19, the J gene TRBJ1-2; perhaps TRBD1 as D (6 bases). Trimming took 5 bases from V and 7 from J, leaving 14 bases between them. CDR3 length equals 13 residues. CDR1 and CDR2 (germline): LNHDA, SQIVND (reference sequence). The CDR3 sequence: CASSSGTRGGYTF. CDR3 nucleotides: TGTGCCAGTAGTTCCGGGACACGAGGTGGCTACACCTTC.

The sample holds a few counts of this clone. V gene TRBV27 combines with J gene TRBJ2-5, with no clear D. The CDR3 is 13 amino acids. Trimming removed 5 bases from V and 5 bases from J, with 12 bases in between. Germline-derived CDR1 and CDR2 are MNHEY and SMNVEV (reference sequence). CDR3 protein: CASSATPGETQYF. DNA of the CDR3: TGTGCCAGCAGTGCGACCCCCGGCGAGACCCAGTACTTC.